A single sample is the source of the 15 T cell receptor beta chains below, sequenced in a study of CD8 T cells in ankylosing spondylitis. One entry per CDR3 protein, called by TCRdb with MiXCR from the 5' RACE reads. The sample gives approximately 340,000 distinct CDR3 sequences, roughly 14% of which show up once; 1.1% is in the top ten. The sample was blood, either unsorted or a sorted T cell fraction (not recorded which). Source of these receptors: a male donor with ankylosing spondylitis or in good health (not recorded which).

This clonotype was observed at least ten times. The chain uses TRBV25-1 and TRBJ2-3; tentatively, D is TRBD1 or TRBD2 (5 bases each). This CDR3 comprises 13 residues. The ends were cut back, 3 bases at V and 3 bases at J, with 7 bases in the middle. The germline V gene has CDR1 MGHDK and CDR2 SYGVNS. In nucleotides, the CDR3 is TGTGCCAGCAGTGATGGGGGAACAGATACGCAGTATTTT. It specifies CASSDGGTDTQYF.

V and J are TRBV24-1 and TRBJ2-3; TRBD2 matches 9 bases. This CDR3 has 15 amino acids. Germline V gene sequence: CDR1 KGHDR, CDR2 SFDVKD. The V segment lost 6 bases and the J segment 4 bases; nucleotides outside the gene matches: 7. This chain's CDR3 is CATSSASGIPDTQYF. The CDR3 bases are TGTGCCACCAGTTCCGCTAGCGGGATCCCAGATACGCAGTATTTT.

CDR3 residues: CASSIVGTGLNYGYTF. CDR3 sequence (DNA): TGTGCCAGTAGTATAGTCGGGACAGGCCTGAACTATGGCTACACCTTC. V and J are TRBV19 and TRBJ1-2; 8 positions match TRBD1. This CDR3 comprises 16 residues. Trimming cost V 1 base and J 2 bases; bases outside gene matches: 6. Germline V gene lookup returns CDR1 LNHDA and CDR2 SQIVND (reference sequence).

The chain recombines TRBV7-6 with TRBJ2-5; D is uncertain. The length of the CDR3 is 13 residues. The germline V gene encodes CDR1 SGHVS and CDR2 FNYEAQ. V was cut by 0 bases and J by 4 bases, with 6 bases left in between. The CDR3 nucleotides read TGTGCCAGCAGCTTAGCCAATCGAGAGACCCAGTACTTC. Protein: CASSLANRETQYF.

This clonotype was observed a handful of times. This sequence joins TRBV25-1 and TRBJ2-5; a weak D match, TRBD2 (5 bases). The V and J ends lost 2 bases and 3 bases respectively, with 7 bases between them. The CDR3 consists of 13 residues. The germline V gene encodes CDR1 MGHDK and CDR2 SYGVNS. The DNA of the CDR3 is TGTGCCAGCAGTGAAGGGCGGGAAGAGACCCAGTACTTC. Its translation is CASSEGREETQYF.

This clonotype was picked up a small number of times. One end of the junction varies from germline; a read error may be responsible. The V call is TRBV20-1, the J call TRBJ2-2; D might be TRBD2 (5 bases). This CDR3 has 15 amino acids. CDR1 and CDR2 (germline): DFQATT, SNEGSKA (reference sequence). The CDR3 sequence: CSAGDPGSTTGELFF. CDR3 nucleotides: TGCAGTGCTGGAGACCCGGGATCCACTACCGGGGAGCTGTTTTTT.

For this clonotype: Possible read error: a much larger clone is one base away. The chain combines TRBV28 with TRBJ2-7, with 12 bases fitting TRBD2. The CDR3 spans 18 residues. Germline V gene lookup returns CDR1 MDHEN and CDR2 SYDVKM. V shed 4 bases and J 5 bases; nucleotides not matched to a gene: 15. The CDR3 sequence is CASSSLRRTSGVRHEQYF. Here the CDR3 DNA reads TGTGCCAGCAGTTCCCTTCGTCGGACTAGCGGGGTACGCCACGAGCAGTACTTC.

By its share, this clonotype is medium-sized. J is TRBJ2-5 and V is TRBV12-3 or TRBV12-4; tentatively, D is TRBD1 (6 bases). V was cut by 4 bases and J by 8 bases, with 17 bases left in between. The CDR3 has 14 residues. The CDR3 nucleotides are TGTGCCAGCAGTTCCCAGGGGATCGGGGTAACCCAGTACTTC. Translating gives CASSSQGIGVTQYF.

The chain recombines TRBV4-1 with TRBJ2-1; D assignment may be TRBD1 or TRBD2 (5 bases each). V was clipped by 3 bases and J by 9 bases, with 9 bases between them. This CDR3 is built from 12 residues. Per germline, CDR1 MGHRA and CDR2 YSYEKL. Here the CDR3 reads CASSHVGTEQFF. Here the CDR3 DNA reads TGCGCCAGCAGCCACGTGGGGACTGAGCAGTTCTTC.

The chain joins TRBV30 to TRBJ1-1; D remains unclear. Germline CDR1 is GTSNPN and CDR2 is SVGIG (reference sequence). Trimming took 3 bases from V and 5 from J, leaving 10 bases between them. This CDR3 has 12 amino acids. In DNA, the CDR3 is TGTGCCTGGAGCAACGTACTAACTGAAGCTTTCTTT. Protein: CAWSNVLTEAFF.

This CDR3 reads CASSIGDNTGELFF. CDR3 nucleotides: TGTGCCAGTAGTATAGGGGATAACACCGGGGAGCTGTTTTTT. This chain connects TRBV19 to TRBJ2-2; D remains ambiguous. This CDR3 has 14 amino acids. CDR1 is LNHDA, CDR2 SQIVND, per germline (reference sequence). The germline V and J ends were trimmed by 1 base and 2 bases, with 5 bases remaining between them.

This sequence joins TRBV3-1 and TRBJ2-1, with 7 bases that match TRBD2. This CDR3 region has 14 residues. Germline lookup yields CDR1 LGHDT and CDR2 YNNKEL (reference sequence). J was trimmed by 3 bases and V by 4 bases; bases with no gene match: 3. This chain's CDR3 is CASSLLAGYNEQFF. CDR3 bases: TGTGCCAGCAGCCTGTTAGCGGGCTACAATGAGCAGTTCTTC.

This clonotype was observed many times. V and J are TRBV9 and TRBJ2-1; 8 bases match TRBD2. Germline loops: CDR1 SGDLS, CDR2 YYNGEE. V gave up 2 bases and J gave up 7 bases; unmatched junction bases: 8. The CDR3 consists of 15 residues. CDR3 nucleotides: TGTGCCAGCAGCGTCGGAGCGGGAGCAAGAAATGAGCAGTTCTTC. This sequence encodes CASSVGAGARNEQFF.

The chain employs TRBV6-1 and TRBJ2-1, with D unresolved. The CDR3 has 15 residues. Trimming left V 6 bases short and J 2 bases short, with 14 bases between. From germline, CDR1 is MNHNS and CDR2 SASEGT. CDR3 loop: CASSRLSGPYNEQFF. CDR3 in DNA: TGTGCCAGCAGCCGCCTTAGTGGCCCCTACAATGAGCAGTTCTTC.

The chain has TRBV2 and TRBJ1-5, with D possibly TRBD1 on 6 matching bases. Deletions cut 4 bases from V and 0 bases from J, with 13 bases between. This CDR3 spans 16 amino acids. Germline CDR1 and CDR2: SNHLY and FYNNEI. This chain's CDR3 is CASSVGRGYSNQPQHF. The CDR3 DNA sequence: TGTGCCAGCAGTGTGGGCAGGGGTTATAGCAATCAGCCCCAGCATTTT.